This TCR beta chain was sequenced in a study of blood T cell repertoires in COVID-19. About the study: T cells, B-cell-depleted T cells, or PBMCs provided the cDNA or gDNA that served as material.

Patients at the Seattle site were enrolled during active infection and followed longitudinally. Germline CDR1 SGHRS, CDR2 YFSETQ. This CDR3 has 15 residues. Trimming cost V 4 bases and J 11 bases; bases outside gene matches: 13. This table comes from immunoSEQ multiplex PCR, and its TCRdb copy is limited to in-frame clones, with some not included. This table holds some 180,000 clones, 81% found once. This chain connects TRBV5-1 to TRBJ2-3, with 10 bases identical to TRBD1. Input material: peripheral blood. The TCR sequence derives from a woman between 40 and 55 years old with COVID-19, enrolled during active disease. Written as DNA, the CDR3 is TGCGCCAGCAGCCAAAGCCCGGGACAGGGGTCGGTGCAGTATTTT. It codes for CASSQSPGQGSVQYF. The full variable domain, in which reference TRBV5-1 and TRBJ2-3 provide the parts outside the CDR3, is KAGVTQTPRYLIKTRGQQVTLSCSPISGHRSVSWYQQTPGQGLQFLFEYFSETQRNKGNFPGRFSGRQFSNSRSEMNVSTLELGDSALYLCASSQSPGQGSVQYFGPGTRLTVL.